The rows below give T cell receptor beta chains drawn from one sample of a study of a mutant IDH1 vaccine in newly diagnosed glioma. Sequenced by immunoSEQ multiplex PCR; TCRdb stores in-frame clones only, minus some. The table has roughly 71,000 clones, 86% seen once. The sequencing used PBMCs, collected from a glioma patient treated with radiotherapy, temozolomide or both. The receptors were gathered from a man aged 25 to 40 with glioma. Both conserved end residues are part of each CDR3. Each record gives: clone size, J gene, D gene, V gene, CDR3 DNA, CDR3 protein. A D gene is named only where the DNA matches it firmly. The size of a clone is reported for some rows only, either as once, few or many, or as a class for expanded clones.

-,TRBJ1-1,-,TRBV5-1,TGCGCCAGCAGGGGAGGGATGAACACTGAAGCTTTCTTT,CASRGGMNTEAFF
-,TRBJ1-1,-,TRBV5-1,TGCGCCAGCAGCTTGTCGAGCGTCAGGAACACTGAAGCTTTCTTT,CASSLSSVRNTEAFF
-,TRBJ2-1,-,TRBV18,TGTGCCAGCTCACGCACAGGGGAGGGTTTGGACAATGAGCAGTTCTTC,CASSRTGEGLDNEQFF
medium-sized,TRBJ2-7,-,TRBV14,TGTGCCAGCAGCTCACAGGGACTCTTGAGGAGCGAGCAGTACTTC,CASSSQGLLRSEQYF
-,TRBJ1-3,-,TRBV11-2,TGTGCCAGCAGCCGTGGGACGGGCTCTGGAAACACCATATATTTT,CASSRGTGSGNTIYF
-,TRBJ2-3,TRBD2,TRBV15,TGTGCCACCAGCAGAGATTTTGGACTAGTTTCTAACACAGATACGCAGTATTTT,CATSRDFGLVSNTDTQYF
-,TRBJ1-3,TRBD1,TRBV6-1,TGTGCCAGCAGATTAGACAGGGCTGACACCATATATTTT,CASRLDRADTIYF
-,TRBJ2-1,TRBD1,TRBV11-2,TGTGCCAGCAGCCCGGGACAGGGACTGTGGCAGTTCTTC,CASSPGQGLWQFF
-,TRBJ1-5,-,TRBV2,TGTGCCAGCAGTGACACCTCGAGCAATCAGCCCCAGCATTTT,CASSDTSSNQPQHF
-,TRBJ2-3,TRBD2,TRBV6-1,TGTGCCAGCAGTGAACTAGCGGGGGGGCCAGATACGCAGTATTTT,CASSELAGGPDTQYF
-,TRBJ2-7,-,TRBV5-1,TGCGCCAGCAGCTTGTATCAGGGGTCCTACGAGCAGTACTTC,CASSLYQGSYEQYF
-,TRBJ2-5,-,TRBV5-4,TGTGCCAGCAGCACCCAAGAGACCCAGTACTTC,CASSTQETQYF
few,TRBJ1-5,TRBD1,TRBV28,TGTGCCAGCAGTTTAATGGGACAGGGGGCATACCAGCCCCAGCATTTT,CASSLMGQGAYQPQHF
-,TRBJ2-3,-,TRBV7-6,TGTGCCAGCAGCCGGACAGCTAGGGAGAGCACAGATACGCAGTATTTT,CASSRTARESTDTQYF
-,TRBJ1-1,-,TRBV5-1,TGCGCCAGCAGCTCGGGGGGGTTCCGGAACACTGAAGCTTTCTTT,CASSSGGFRNTEAFF
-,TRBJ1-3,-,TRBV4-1,TGCGCCAGCAGCCAAGAGGGGCGGGGAAACACCATATATTTT,CASSQEGRGNTIYF
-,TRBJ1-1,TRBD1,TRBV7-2,TGTGCCAGCAGCAAACGAGGGACAGGGGGGACTCGCGCTTTCTTT,CASSKRGTGGTRAFF
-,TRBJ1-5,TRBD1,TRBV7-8,TGTGCCAGCAGCCTGTGGGGACAGTTGTATAGCAATCAGCCCCAGCATTTT,CASSLWGQLYSNQPQHF
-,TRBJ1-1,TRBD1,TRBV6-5,TGTGCCAGCAGATACGGGACAGGGAGAACTGAAGCTTTCTTT,CASRYGTGRTEAFF
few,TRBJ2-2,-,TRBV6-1,TGTGCCAGCAGTGAAATCGGGGAGCTGTTTTTT,CASSEIGELFF
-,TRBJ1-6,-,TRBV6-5,TGTGCCAGCAGTTACCTACGGAACCATAATTCACCCCTCCACTTT,CASSYLRNHNSPLHF
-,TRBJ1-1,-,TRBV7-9,TGTGCCAGCACCCTAAAGGGGTTCACTGAAGCTTTCTTT,CASTLKGFTEAFF
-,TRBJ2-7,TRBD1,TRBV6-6,TGTGCCAGCAGTGGACAGGGGGCTCGTTTACCCTACGAGCAGTACTTC,CASSGQGARLPYEQYF
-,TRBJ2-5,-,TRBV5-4,TGTGCCAGCAGCTTGGTAGGGGCGGGGAAGGAGACCCAGTACTTC,CASSLVGAGKETQYF
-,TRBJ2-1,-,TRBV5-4,TGTGCCAGCAGCAACCGGGACTTATGGTCCAATGAGCAGTTCTTC,CASSNRDLWSNEQFF
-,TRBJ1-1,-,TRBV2,TGTGCCAGCAGTGAGTACGCTGAAGCTTTCTTT,CASSEYAEAFF
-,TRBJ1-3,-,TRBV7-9,TGTGCCAGCAGCCTGAGGAGACAGGCTTACTCTGGAAACACCATATATTTT,CASSLRRQAYSGNTIYF
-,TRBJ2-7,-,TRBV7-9,TGTGCCAGCAGCTTTCTGTACGAGCAGTACTTC,CASSFLYEQYF
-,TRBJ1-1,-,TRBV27,TGTGCCAGCGGTCGGACCGCGAACACTGAAGCTTTCTTT,CASGRTANTEAFF
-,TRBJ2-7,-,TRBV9,TGTGCCAGCAGCGCACAGGGTGTCCGATCCGAGCAGTACTTC,CASSAQGVRSEQYF
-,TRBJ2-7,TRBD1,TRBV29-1,TGCAGCGTTGGCCAGGACAGGCGCATCTACGAGCAGTACTTC,CSVGQDRRIYEQYF
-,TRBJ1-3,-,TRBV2,TGTGCCAGCAGTGCGACAAGGGGCGCTGGAAACACCATATATTTT,CASSATRGAGNTIYF
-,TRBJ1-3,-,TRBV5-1,TGCGCCAGCAGCTGGGGAGAGGAACGTGGAAACACCATATATTTT,CASSWGEERGNTIYF
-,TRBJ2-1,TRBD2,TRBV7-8,TGTGCCAGCAGCTTGCCCTTTAGCGGGGGCTCCAATGAGCAGTTCTTC,CASSLPFSGGSNEQFF
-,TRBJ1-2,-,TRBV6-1,TGTGCCAGCAGTGATACTTATGCGGGGAACTATGGCTACACCTTC,CASSDTYAGNYGYTF
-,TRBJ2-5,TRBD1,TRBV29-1,TGCAGCGTAGTACAAGACAGGGGGTGGGAGACCCAGTACTTC,CSVVQDRGWETQYF
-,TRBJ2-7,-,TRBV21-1,TGTGCCAGCAGCGCACGGGACAGGGTTAGCGAGCAGTACTTC,CASSARDRVSEQYF
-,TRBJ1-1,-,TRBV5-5,TGTGCCAGCAGCCCCGGTGAGCTCAACACTGAAGCTTTCTTT,CASSPGELNTEAFF
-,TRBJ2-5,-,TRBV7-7,TGTGCCAGCAGCTTAGCAGGGATCGGAAAGACCCAGTACTTC,CASSLAGIGKTQYF
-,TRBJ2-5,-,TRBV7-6,TGTGCCAGCAGCCCGAACCAAGAGACCCAGTACTTC,CASSPNQETQYF
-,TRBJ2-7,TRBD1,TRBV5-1,TGCGCCAGCTCGAGCCAGGGACAGCGATCCTACGAGCAGTACTTC,CASSSQGQRSYEQYF
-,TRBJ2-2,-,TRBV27,TGTGCCAGCATGTGGGTAGCGAACACCGGGGAGCTGTTTTTT,CASMWVANTGELFF
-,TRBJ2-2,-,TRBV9,TGTGCCAGCAGTGACAGTGGGTTGGGCACCGGGGAGCTGTTTTTT,CASSDSGLGTGELFF
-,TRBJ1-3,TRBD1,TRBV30,TGTGCCTGCGGACAGGGAACTGGAAACACCATATATTTT,CACGQGTGNTIYF
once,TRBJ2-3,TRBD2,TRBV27,TGTGCCAGCAGGCCGTTCGGCGGGGGGGTTCCAGATACGCAGTATTTT,CASRPFGGGVPDTQYF
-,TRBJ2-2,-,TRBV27,TGTGCCAGCAGTTTAATAACCGGGGAGCTGTTTTTT,CASSLITGELFF
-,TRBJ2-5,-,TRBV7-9,TGTGCCAGCAGCTTAGCTGGCTTACAAGAGACCCAGTACTTC,CASSLAGLQETQYF